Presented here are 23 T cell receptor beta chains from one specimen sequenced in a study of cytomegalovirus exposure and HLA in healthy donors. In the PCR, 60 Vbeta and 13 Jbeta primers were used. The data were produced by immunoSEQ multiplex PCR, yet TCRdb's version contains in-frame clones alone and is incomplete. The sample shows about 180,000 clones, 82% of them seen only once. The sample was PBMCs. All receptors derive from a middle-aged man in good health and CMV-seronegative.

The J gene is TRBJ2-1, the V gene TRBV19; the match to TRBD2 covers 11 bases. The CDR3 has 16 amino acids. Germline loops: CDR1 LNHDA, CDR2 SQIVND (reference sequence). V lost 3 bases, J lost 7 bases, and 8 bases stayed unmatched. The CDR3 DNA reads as TGTGCCAGTAGTATTAGCGGGAGGGCCTTAGTAAATGAGCAGTTCTTC. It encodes CASSISGRALVNEQFF.

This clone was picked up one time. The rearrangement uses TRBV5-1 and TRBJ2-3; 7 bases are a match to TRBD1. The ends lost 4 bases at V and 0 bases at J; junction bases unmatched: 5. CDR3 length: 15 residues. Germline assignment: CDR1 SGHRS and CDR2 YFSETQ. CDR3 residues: CASSPTGSSTDTQYF. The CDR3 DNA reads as TGCGCCAGCAGCCCGACAGGGTCTAGCACAGATACGCAGTATTTT.

DNA of the CDR3: TGTGCCAGCAGACCCGAACTAGCGGGGGGGCAATATGAGCAGTTCTTC. The encoded protein is CASRPELAGGQYEQFF. This chain uses TRBV7-2 with TRBJ2-1; 13 bases are shared with TRBD2. The junction had 10 bases not matched to a gene; V was cut back by 6 bases and J by 8 bases. This CDR3 region has 16 residues. Germline CDR1 SGHTA, CDR2 FQGNSA.

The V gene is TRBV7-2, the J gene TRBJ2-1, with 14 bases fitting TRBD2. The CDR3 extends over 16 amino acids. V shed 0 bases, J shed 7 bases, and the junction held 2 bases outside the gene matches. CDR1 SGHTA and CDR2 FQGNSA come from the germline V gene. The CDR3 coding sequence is TGTGCCAGCAGCTTAGCCGGGACTAGCGGGAGAAATGAGCAGTTCTTC. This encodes CASSLAGTSGRNEQFF.

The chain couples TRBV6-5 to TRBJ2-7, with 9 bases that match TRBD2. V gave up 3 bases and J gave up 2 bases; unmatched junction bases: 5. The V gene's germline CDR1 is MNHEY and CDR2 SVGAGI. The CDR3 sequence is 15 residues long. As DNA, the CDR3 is TGTGCCAGCAGTTATGGTAGCGGGAGTCCCTACGAGCAGTACTTC. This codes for CASSYGSGSPYEQYF.

The CDR3 is CSDSLAGLTDTQYF. DNA for the CDR3: TGCAGCGACTCTCTAGCGGGGTTAACAGATACGCAGTATTTT. V gene TRBV29-1 combines with J gene TRBJ2-3; 9 bases fit TRBD2. CDR1 and CDR2 (germline): SQVTM, ANQGSEA. With V trimmed by 7 bases and J by 3 bases, 8 bases remained unmatched. The CDR3 totals 14 residues.

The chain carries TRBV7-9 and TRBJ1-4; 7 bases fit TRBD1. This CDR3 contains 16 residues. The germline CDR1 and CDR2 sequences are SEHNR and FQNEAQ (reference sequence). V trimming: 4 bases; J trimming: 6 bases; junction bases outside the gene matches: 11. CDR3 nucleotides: TGTGCCAGCAGCTCTAAACCGGGACAGCTCTATGAAAAACTGTTTTTT. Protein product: CASSSKPGQLYEKLFF.

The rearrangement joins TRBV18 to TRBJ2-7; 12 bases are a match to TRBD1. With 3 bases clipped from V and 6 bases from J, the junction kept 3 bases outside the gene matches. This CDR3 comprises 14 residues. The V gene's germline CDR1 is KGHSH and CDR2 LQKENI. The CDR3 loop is CASSPGTGGTEQYF. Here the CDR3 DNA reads TGTGCCAGCTCACCCGGGACAGGGGGCACCGAGCAGTACTTC.

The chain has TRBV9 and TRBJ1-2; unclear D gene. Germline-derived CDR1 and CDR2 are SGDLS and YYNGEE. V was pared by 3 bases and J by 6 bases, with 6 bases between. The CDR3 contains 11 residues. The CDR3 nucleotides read TGTGCCAGCAGCGCTCAGAATGGCTACACCTTC. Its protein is CASSAQNGYTF.

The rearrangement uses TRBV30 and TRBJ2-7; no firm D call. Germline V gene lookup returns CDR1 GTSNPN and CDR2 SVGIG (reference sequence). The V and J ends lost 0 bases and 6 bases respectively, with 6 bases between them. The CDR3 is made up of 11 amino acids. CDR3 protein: CAWSVELEQYF. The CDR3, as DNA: TGTGCCTGGAGTGTGGAGCTCGAGCAGTACTTC.

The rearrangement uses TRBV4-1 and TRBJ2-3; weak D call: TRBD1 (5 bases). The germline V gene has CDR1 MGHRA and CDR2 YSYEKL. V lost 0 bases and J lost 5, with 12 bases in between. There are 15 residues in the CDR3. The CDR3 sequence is CASSQDPGLGDTQYF. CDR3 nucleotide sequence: TGCGCCAGCAGCCAAGATCCAGGGCTAGGAGATACGCAGTATTTT.

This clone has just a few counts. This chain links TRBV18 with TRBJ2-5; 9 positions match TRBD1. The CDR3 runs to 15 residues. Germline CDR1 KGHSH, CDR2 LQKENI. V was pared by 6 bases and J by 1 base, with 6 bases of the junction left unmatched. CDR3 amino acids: CASSPDRGAQETQYF. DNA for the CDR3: TGTGCCAGCTCCCCGGACAGGGGAGCCCAAGAGACCCAGTACTTC.

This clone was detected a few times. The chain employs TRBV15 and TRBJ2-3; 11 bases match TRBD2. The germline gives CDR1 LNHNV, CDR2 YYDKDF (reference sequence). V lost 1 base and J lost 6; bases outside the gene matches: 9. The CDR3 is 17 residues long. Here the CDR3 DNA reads TGTGCCACCAGCAGAGTTCAGACTAGCGGGGCGGGGGATACGCAGTATTTT. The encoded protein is CATSRVQTSGAGDTQYF.

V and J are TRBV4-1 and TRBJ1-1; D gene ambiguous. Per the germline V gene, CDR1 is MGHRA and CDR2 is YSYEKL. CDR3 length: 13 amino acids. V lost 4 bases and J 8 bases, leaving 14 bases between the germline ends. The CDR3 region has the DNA TGCGCCAGCAGCCCTACCCTTTCCACGGAAGCTTTCTTT. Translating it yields CASSPTLSTEAFF.

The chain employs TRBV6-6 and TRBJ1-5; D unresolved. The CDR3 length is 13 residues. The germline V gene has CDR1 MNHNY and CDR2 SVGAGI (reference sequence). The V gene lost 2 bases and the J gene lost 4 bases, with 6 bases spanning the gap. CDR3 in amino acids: CASSYGENQPQHF. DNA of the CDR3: TGTGCCAGCAGTTACGGGGAGAATCAGCCCCAGCATTTT.

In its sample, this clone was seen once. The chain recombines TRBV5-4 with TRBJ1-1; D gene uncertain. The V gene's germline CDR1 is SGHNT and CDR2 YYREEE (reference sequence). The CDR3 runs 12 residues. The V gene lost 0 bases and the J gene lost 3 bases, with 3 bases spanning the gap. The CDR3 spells CASSLVDTEAFF. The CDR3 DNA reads TGTGCCAGCAGCTTGGTAGACACTGAAGCTTTCTTT.

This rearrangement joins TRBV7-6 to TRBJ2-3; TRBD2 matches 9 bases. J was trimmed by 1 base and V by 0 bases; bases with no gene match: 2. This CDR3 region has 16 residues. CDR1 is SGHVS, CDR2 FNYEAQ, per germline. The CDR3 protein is CASSLAAGGGTDTQYF. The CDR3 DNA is TGTGCCAGCAGCTTAGCGGCGGGAGGGGGCACAGATACGCAGTATTTT.

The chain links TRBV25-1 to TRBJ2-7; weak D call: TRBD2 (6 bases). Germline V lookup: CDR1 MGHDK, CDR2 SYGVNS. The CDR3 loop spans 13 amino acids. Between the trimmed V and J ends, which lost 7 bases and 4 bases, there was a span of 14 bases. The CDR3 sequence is CASTGAGPYEQYF. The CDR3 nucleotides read TGTGCCAGCACGGGAGCAGGACCTTACGAGCAGTACTTC.

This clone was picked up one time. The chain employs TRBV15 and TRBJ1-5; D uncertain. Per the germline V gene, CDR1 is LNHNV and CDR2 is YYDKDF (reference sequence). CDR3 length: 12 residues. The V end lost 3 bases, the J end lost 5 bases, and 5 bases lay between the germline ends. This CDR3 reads CATSRTHQPQHF. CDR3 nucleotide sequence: TGTGCCACCAGCAGGACTCATCAGCCCCAGCATTTT.

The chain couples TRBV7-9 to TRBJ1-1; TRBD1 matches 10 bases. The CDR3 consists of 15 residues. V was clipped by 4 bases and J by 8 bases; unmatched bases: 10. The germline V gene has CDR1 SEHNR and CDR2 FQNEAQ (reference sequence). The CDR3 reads CASSSPETGGAEAFF. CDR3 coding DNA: TGTGCCAGCAGCTCTCCCGAGACAGGGGGCGCCGAAGCTTTCTTT.

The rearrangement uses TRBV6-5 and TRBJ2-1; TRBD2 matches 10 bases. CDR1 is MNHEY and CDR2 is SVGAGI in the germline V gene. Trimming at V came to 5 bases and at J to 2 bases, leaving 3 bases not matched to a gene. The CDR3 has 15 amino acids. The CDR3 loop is CASSGSGRAYNEQFF. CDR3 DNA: TGTGCCAGCAGTGGAAGCGGGAGGGCCTACAATGAGCAGTTCTTC.

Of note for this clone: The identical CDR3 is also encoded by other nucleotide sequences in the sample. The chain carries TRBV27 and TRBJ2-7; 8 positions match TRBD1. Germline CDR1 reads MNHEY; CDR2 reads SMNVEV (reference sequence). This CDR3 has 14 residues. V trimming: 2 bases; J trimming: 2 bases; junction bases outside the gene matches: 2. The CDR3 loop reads CASSLAGGPYEQYF. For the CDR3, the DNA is TGTGCCAGCAGTTTAGCAGGGGGCCCCTACGAGCAGTACTTC.

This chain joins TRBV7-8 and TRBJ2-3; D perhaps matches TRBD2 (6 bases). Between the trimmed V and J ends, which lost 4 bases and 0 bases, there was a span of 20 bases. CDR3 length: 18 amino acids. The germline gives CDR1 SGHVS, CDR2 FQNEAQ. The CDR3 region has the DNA TGTGCCAGCAGCTCGGGGCTAGCGTTTACGAAAAGCACAGATACGCAGTATTTT. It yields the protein CASSSGLAFTKSTDTQYF. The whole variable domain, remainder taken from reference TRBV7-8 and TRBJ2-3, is GAGVSQSPRYKVAKRGQDVALRCDPISGHVSLFWYQQALGQGPEFLTYFQNEAQLDKSGLPSDRFFAERPEGSVSTLKIQRTQQEDSAVYLCASSSGLAFTKSTDTQYFGPGTRLTVL.